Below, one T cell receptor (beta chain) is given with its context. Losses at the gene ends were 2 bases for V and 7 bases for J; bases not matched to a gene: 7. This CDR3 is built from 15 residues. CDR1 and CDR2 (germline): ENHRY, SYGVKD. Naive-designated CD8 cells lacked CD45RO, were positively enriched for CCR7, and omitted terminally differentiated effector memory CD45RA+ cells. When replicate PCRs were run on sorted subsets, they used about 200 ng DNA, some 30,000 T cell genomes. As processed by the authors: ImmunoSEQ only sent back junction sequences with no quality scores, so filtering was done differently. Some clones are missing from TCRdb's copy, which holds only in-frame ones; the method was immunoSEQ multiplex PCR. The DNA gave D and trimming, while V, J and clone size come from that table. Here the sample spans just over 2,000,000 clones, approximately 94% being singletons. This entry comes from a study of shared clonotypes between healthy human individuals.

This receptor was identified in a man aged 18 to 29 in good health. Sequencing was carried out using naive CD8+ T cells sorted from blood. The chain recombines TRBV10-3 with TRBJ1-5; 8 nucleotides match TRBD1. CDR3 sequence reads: CAISEATGGDQPQHF. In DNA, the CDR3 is TGTGCCATCAGTGAGGCTACAGGGGGAGACCAGCCCCAGCATTTT.